The subject of this entry is one T cell receptor beta chain. Additional DNA sequences in this sample encode the identical CDR3. Repertoires were generated with immunoSEQ multiplex PCR, while TCRdb's copy carries only in-frame clones and drops some. The sample lists 200,000 to 300,000 clones, over 80% occurring once. The data were taken from a study of blood T cell repertoires in COVID-19. Sequencing was done on a sample of peripheral blood. The receptor's source is a woman aged 40 to 55 with acute or convalescent COVID-19.

CDR3 DNA: TGTGCCAGCTCTAGCGGGGCGAGCACAGATACGCAGTATTTT. It yields the protein CASSSGASTDTQYF. The genes are TRBV11-3 and TRBJ2-3; the match to TRBD2 covers 9 bases. This CDR3 spans 14 amino acids. CDR1 and CDR2 from the germline V gene are SGHNT and YENEEA. Trimming took 8 bases from V and 0 from J; bases not matched to a gene: 3.